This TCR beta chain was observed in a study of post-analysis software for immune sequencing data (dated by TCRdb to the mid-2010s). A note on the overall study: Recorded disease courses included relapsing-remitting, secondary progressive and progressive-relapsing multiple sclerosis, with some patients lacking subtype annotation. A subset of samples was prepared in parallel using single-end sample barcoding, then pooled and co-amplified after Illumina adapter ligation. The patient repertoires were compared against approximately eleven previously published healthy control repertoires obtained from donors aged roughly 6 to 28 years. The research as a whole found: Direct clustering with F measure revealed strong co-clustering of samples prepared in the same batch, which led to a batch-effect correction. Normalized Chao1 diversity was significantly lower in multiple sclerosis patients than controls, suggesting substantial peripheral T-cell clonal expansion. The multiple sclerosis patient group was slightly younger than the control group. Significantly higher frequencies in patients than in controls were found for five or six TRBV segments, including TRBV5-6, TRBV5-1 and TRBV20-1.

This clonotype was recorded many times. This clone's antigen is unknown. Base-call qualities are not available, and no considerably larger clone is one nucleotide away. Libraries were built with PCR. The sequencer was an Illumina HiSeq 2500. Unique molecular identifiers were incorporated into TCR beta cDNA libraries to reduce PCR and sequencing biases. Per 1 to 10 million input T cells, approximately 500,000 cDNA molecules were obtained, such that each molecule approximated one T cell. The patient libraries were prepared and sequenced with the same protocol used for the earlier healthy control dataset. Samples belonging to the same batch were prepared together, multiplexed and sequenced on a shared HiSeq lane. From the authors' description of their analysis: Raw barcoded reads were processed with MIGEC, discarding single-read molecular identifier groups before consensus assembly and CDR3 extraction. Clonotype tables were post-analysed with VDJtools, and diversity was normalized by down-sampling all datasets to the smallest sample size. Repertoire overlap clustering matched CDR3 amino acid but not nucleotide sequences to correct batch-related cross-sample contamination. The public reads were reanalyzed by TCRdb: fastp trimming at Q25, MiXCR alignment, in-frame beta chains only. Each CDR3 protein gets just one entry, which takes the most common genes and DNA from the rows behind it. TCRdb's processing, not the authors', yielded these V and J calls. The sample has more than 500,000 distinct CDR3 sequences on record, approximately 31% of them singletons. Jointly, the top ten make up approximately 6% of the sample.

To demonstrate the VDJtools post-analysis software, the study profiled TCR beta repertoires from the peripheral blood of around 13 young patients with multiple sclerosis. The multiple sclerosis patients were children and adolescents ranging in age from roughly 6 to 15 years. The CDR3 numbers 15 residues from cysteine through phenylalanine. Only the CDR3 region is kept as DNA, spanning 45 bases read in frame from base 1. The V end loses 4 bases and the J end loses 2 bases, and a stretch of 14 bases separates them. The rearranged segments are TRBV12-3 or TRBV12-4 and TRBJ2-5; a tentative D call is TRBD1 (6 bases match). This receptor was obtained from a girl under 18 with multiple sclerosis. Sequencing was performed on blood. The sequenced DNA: TGTGCCAGCAGTTACGCGGGCAGGGGACAAGAGACCCAGTACTTC. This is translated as CASSYAGRGQETQYF.